The entry that follows covers one T cell receptor beta chain sequence. The CDR3 length is 13 residues. Trimming left V 7 bases short and J 1 base short, with 9 bases between. Germline CDR1 KGHDR, CDR2 SFDVKD. These data originate in a study of identical twins. cDNA carried unique molecular identifiers, and a universal primer site was added by template switching. TCRdb redid the calling of the 5' RACE reads with MiXCR, one entry per CDR3 protein. The sample lists around 650,000 distinct CDR3 sequences; 7.1% were seen once. These same records also appear under a second study, on yellow fever vaccine responses in identical twins.

The rearrangement uses TRBV24-1 and TRBJ1-1, with D hard to call. The origin of this receptor is a woman between 18 and 30 years old in good health. What was sequenced was PBMCs. CDR3 DNA: TGTGCCACCAGGACCGGGGAGAACACTGAAGCTTTCTTT. Its translation: CATRTGENTEAFF.